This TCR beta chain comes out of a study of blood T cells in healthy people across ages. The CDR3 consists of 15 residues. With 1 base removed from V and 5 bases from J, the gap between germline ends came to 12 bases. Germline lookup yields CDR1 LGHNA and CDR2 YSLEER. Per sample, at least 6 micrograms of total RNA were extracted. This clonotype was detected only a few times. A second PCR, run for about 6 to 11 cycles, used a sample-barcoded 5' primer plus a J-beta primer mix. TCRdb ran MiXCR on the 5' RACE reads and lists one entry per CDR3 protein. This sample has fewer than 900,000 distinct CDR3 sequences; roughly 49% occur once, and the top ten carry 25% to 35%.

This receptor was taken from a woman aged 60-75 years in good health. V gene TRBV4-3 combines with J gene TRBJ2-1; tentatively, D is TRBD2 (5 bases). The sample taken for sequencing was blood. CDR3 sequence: CASSQGHYGDNEQFF. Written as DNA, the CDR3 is TGCGCCAGCAGCCAAGGGCACTACGGGGACAATGAGCAGTTCTTC.